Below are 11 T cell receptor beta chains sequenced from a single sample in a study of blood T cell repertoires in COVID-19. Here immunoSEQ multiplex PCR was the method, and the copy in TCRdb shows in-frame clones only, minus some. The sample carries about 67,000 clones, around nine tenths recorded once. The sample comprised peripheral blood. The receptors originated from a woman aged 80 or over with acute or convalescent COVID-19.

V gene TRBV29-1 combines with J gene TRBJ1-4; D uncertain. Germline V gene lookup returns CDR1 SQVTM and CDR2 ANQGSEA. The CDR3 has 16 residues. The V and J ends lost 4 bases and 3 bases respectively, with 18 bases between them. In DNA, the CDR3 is TGCAGCGTTGCGGGAATACTTGGCGGCGCTAATGAAAAACTGTTTTTT. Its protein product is CSVAGILGGANEKLFF.

This CDR3 reads CASSETRTDTQYF. The CDR3 DNA reads as TGTGCCAGCAGCGAGACTCGCACAGATACGCAGTATTTT. The chain uses TRBV7-2 and TRBJ2-3; D remains ambiguous. CDR3 length equals 13 residues. The germline V gene has CDR1 SGHTA and CDR2 FQGNSA. V shed 5 bases and J shed 1 base, with 7 bases lying between them.

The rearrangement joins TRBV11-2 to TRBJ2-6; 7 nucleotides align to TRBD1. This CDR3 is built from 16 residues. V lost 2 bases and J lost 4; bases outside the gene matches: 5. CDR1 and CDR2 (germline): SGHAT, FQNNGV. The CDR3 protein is CASSLLQGLGANVLTF. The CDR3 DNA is TGTGCCAGCAGCTTACTACAGGGGTTGGGGGCCAACGTCCTGACTTTC.

The CDR3 nucleotides are TGTGCCAGCAGTTTCGGGGGGCGCAGAAGCTCCTACGAGCAGTACTTC. It codes for CASSFGGRRSSYEQYF. The V and J genes are TRBV28 and TRBJ2-7; D perhaps matches TRBD2 (7 bases). The germline gives CDR1 MDHEN, CDR2 SYDVKM. The V end lost 3 bases, the J end lost 0 bases, and 15 bases lay between the germline ends. The CDR3 sequence is 16 residues long.

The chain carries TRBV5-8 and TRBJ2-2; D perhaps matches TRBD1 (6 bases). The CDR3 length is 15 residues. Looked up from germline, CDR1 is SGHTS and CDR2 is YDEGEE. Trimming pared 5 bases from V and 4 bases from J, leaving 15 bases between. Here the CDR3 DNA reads TGTGCCAGCAGAGTACAGGGACGCTTCACCGGGGAGCTGTTTTTT. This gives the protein CASRVQGRFTGELFF.

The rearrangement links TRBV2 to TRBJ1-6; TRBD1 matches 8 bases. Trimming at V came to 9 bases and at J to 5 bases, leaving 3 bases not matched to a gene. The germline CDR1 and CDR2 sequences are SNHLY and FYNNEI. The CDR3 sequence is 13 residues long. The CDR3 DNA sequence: TGTGCCAGGACAGGGGAACATAATTCACCCCTCCACTTT. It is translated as CARTGEHNSPLHF.

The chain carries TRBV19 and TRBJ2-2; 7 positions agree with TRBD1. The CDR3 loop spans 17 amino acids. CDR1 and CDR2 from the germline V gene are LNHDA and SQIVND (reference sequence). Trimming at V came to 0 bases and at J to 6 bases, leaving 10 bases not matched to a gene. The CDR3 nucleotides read TGTGCCAGTAGTATAGATGCCCCCCCAGGGGGTTCCGGGGAGCTGTTTTTT. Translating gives CASSIDAPPGGSGELFF.

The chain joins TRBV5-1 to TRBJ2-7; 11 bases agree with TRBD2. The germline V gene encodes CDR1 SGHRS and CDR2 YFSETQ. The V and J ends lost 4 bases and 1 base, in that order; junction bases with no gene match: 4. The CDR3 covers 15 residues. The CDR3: CASSLLAGASYEQYF. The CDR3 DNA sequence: TGCGCCAGCAGCCTACTAGCGGGGGCGTCCTACGAGCAGTACTTC.

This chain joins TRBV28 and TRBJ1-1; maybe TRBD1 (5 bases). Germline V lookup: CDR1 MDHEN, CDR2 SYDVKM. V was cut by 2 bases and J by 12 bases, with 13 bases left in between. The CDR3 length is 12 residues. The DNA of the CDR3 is TGTGCCAGCAGTTTAGGGCCAACAGGAACTTTCTTT. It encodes CASSLGPTGTFF.

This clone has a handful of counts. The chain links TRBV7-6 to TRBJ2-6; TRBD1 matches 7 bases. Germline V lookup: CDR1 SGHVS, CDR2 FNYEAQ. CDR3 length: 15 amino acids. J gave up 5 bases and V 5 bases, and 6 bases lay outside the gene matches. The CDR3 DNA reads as TGTGCCAGCAGCAGAAACAGGGGTAGGGCCAACGTCCTGACTTTC. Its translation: CASSRNRGRANVLTF.

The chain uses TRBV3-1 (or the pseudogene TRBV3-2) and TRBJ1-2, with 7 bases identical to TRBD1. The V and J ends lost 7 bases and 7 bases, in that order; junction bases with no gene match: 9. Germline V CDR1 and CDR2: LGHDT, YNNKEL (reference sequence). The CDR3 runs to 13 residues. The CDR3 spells CASTRQGAGGYTF. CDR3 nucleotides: TGTGCCAGCACCCGACAGGGCGCAGGTGGCTACACCTTC.